This is a list of T cell receptor beta chains from one sample in a study of cytotoxic CD8 clonotypes in ibrutinib-treated CLL. Libraries were prepared by immunoSEQ multiplex PCR; TCRdb keeps only in-frame clonotypes and omits some of them. The sample holds over 95,000 clones, under 70% seen once. Sequenced material: PBMCs, taken after 24 months of ibrutinib treatment. Receptors were obtained from a human donor with chronic lymphocytic leukemia. Each CDR3 is given with its conserved first and last residue. D genes are given only for firm matches. Not every row has a clone size; where given, it reads once, few, many or a size class.

j_call	clone_size	v_call	d_call	cdr3_aa	cdr3_nt
TRBJ1-1	-	TRBV13	-	CASSLVTGLGARGTEAFF	TGTGCCAGCAGCTTAGTGACGGGACTGGGGGCCCGGGGCACTGAAGCTTTCTTT
TRBJ2-7	-	TRBV28	-	CASSTLVGVAYEQYF	TGTGCCAGCAGTACCCTCGTCGGAGTCGCGTACGAGCAGTACTTC
TRBJ1-1	-	TRBV25-1	-	CASSGTNGQTGEAFF	TGTGCCAGCAGTGGGACAAACGGGCAAACGGGAGAAGCTTTCTTT
TRBJ2-1	-	TRBV2	-	CASSDRVLVGEQFF	TGTGCCAGCAGTGACAGGGTTTTGGTGGGTGAGCAGTTCTTC
TRBJ2-7	-	TRBV18	TRBD1	CASSPGTAYEQYF	TGTGCCAGCTCACCAGGGACAGCCTACGAGCAGTACTTC
TRBJ2-5	few	TRBV11-3	TRBD2	CASSRLGGETQYF	TGTGCCAGCAGCAGATTGGGGGGGGAGACCCAGTACTTC
TRBJ2-7	-	TRBV5-1	-	CASSRGFDRFEQYF	TGCGCCAGCAGCCGGGGGTTTGACCGGTTCGAGCAGTACTTC
TRBJ1-5	-	TRBV28	-	CASSTQQVFSNQPQHF	TGTGCCAGCAGTACCCAACAGGTGTTTAGCAATCAGCCCCAGCATTTT
TRBJ1-6	-	TRBV10-2	TRBD1	CASLDRGGEPLHF	TGCGCCAGCCTAGACAGGGGCGGGGAACCCCTCCACTTT
TRBJ2-7	-	TRBV29-1	TRBD1	CSVGGQGINEQYF	TGCAGCGTTGGGGGACAGGGGATCAACGAGCAGTACTTC
TRBJ2-5	-	TRBV6-1	-	CASSARLVGETQYF	TGTGCCAGCAGCGCTAGACTAGTTGGCGAGACCCAGTACTTC
TRBJ1-2	-	TRBV2	TRBD1	CASSEAPGQGTVGYTF	TGTGCCAGCAGTGAAGCGCCGGGACAGGGGACGGTTGGCTACACCTTC
TRBJ1-5	-	TRBV4-1	TRBD1	CASSQVDRDDQPQHF	TGCGCCAGCAGCCAAGTAGACAGGGACGATCAGCCCCAGCATTTT
TRBJ2-3	-	TRBV30	-	CAWTLGSGGRTDTQYF	TGTGCCTGGACCCTAGGGTCAGGGGGGCGGACAGATACGCAGTATTTT
TRBJ2-5	-	TRBV5-6	-	CASSLVLETQYF	TGTGCCAGCAGCTTGGTTTTAGAGACCCAGTACTTC
TRBJ2-7	few	TRBV7-6	-	CASSLASQGYEQYF	TGTGCCAGCAGCTTAGCAAGTCAGGGCTACGAGCAGTACTTC
TRBJ1-6	few	TRBV11-3	TRBD1	CATGQGQDSPLHF	TGTGCCACCGGACAGGGACAAGATTCACCCCTCCACTTT
TRBJ2-1	-	TRBV27	-	CASSLQTYRNNEQFF	TGTGCCAGCAGTTTACAGACATACCGCAACAATGAGCAGTTCTTC
TRBJ1-5	few	TRBV19	-	CASSTGTHQPQHF	TGTGCCAGTAGTACGGGGACCCATCAGCCCCAGCATTTT
TRBJ1-3	few	TRBV11-3	TRBD1	CASRRDSLSGNTIYF	TGTGCCAGCAGGCGGGACAGTCTCTCTGGAAACACCATATATTTT
TRBJ1-2	-	TRBV12-2	-	CASRPKKIPAINYGYTF	TGTGCAAGTCGTCCAAAAAAGATACCAGCGATTAACTATGGCTACACCTTC
TRBJ1-1	-	TRBV18	-	CASSPGQNTEAFF	TGTGCCAGCTCTCCGGGCCAGAACACTGAAGCTTTCTTT
TRBJ2-2	once	TRBV29-1	TRBD1	CSVTGATGELFF	TGCAGCGTAACAGGGGCCACCGGGGAGCTGTTTTTT
TRBJ2-7	-	TRBV4-1	-	CASSQGAGAYEQYF	TGCGCCAGCAGCCAAGGCGCAGGTGCCTACGAGCAGTACTTC
TRBJ2-3	-	TRBV4-3	-	CASSQNRGGTDTQYF	TGCGCCAGCAGCCAAAACCGAGGGGGCACAGATACGCAGTATTTT
TRBJ1-2	once	TRBV28	-	CASSFSGFAGYTF	TGTGCCAGCAGTTTTTCAGGGTTTGCTGGCTACACCTTC
TRBJ2-7	-	TRBV6-5	-	CASSYGPEQYF	TGTGCCAGCAGTTACGGGCCCGAGCAGTACTTC